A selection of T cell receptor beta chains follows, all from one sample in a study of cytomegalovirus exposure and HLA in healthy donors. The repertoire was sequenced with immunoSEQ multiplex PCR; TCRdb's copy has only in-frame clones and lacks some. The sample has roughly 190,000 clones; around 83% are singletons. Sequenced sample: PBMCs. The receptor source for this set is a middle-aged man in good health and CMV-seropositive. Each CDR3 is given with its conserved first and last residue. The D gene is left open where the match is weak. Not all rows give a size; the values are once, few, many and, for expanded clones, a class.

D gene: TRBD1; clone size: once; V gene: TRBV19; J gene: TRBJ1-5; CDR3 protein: CASSWGTGNNQPQHF; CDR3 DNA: TGTGCCAGTAGTTGGGGGACAGGGAACAATCAGCCCCAGCATTTT
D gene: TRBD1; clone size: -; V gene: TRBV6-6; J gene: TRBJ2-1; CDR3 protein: CATGGQGTYNEQFF; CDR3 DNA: TGTGCCACCGGGGGACAGGGCACCTACAATGAGCAGTTCTTC
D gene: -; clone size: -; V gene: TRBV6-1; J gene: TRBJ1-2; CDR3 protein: CASSEAGGIIGYTF; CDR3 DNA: TGTGCCAGCAGTGAAGCCGGGGGAATAATTGGCTACACCTTC
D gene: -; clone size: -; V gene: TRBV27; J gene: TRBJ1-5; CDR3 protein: CASSLNRVQPQHF; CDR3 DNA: TGTGCCAGCAGTCTTAACAGGGTGCAGCCCCAGCATTTT
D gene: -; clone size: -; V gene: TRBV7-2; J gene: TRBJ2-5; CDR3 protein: CASSVYQETQYF; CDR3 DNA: TGTGCCAGCAGCGTATATCAAGAGACCCAGTACTTC
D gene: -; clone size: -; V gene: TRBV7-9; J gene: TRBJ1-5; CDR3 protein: CASSLRDSQPQHF; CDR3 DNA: TGTGCCAGCAGCTTACGGGACTCTCAGCCCCAGCATTTT
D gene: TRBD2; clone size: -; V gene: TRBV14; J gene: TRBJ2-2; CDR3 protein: CASSQLAGGRTGELFF; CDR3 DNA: TGTGCCAGCAGCCAGTTAGCGGGAGGCCGTACCGGGGAGCTGTTTTTT
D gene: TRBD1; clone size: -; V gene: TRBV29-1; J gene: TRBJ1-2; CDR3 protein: CSAGATGPLGYTF; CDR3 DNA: TGCAGCGCCGGAGCGACAGGGCCCCTTGGCTACACCTTC
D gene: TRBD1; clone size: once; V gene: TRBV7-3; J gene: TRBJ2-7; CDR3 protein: CASRLGRDSSYEQYF; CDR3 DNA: TGTGCCAGCAGATTGGGACGGGACAGCTCCTACGAGCAGTACTTC
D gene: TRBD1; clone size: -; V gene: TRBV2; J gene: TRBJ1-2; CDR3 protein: CASSGDSPYTF; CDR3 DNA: TGTGCCAGCAGTGGGGACAGTCCCTACACCTTC
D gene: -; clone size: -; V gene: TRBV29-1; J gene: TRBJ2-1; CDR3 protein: CSVAILVGASGEQFF; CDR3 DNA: TGCAGCGTTGCCATACTAGTAGGAGCGTCTGGTGAGCAGTTCTTC
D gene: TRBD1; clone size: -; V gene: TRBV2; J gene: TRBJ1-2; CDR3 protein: CASSAVGQGASLRKGYTF; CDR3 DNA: TGTGCCAGCAGTGCCGTCGGACAGGGGGCGTCTCTGAGGAAAGGCTACACCTTC
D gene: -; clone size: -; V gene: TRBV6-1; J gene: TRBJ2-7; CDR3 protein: CASNSGFSSYEQYF; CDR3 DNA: TGTGCCAGCAATAGCGGTTTTAGCTCCTACGAGCAGTACTTC
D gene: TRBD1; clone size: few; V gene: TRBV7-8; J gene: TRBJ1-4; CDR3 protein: CASSLVAGTVNEKLFF; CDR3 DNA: TGTGCCAGCAGCTTAGTCGCCGGGACAGTTAATGAAAAACTGTTTTTT
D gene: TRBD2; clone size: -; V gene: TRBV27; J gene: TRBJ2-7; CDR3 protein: CASSFGTSGSEQYF; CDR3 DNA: TGTGCCAGCAGTTTCGGGACTAGCGGGAGTGAGCAGTACTTC
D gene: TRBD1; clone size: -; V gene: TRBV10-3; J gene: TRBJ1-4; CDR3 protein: CASTGTGGEKLFF; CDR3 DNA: TGTGCCTCAACCGGGACAGGAGGGGAAAAACTGTTTTTT
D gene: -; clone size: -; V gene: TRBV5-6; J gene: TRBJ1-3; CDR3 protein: CASSLGTASGNTIYF; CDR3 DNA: TGTGCCAGCAGCTTGGGGACAGCCTCTGGAAACACCATATATTTT
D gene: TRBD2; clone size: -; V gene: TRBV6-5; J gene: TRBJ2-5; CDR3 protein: CASSSTGLAGSETQYF; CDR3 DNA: TGTGCCAGCAGTTCAACTGGACTAGCGGGATCGGAGACCCAGTACTTC
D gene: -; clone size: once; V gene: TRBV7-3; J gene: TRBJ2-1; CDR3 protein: CASSLVADSYNEQFF; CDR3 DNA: TGTGCCAGCAGCTTAGTAGCGGACTCCTACAATGAGCAGTTCTTC
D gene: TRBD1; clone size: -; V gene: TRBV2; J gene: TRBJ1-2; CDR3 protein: CASSADRDNGYTF; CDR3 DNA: TGTGCCAGCAGTGCGGACAGGGATAATGGCTACACCTTC
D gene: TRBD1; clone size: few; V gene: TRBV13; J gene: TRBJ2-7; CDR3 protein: CASSGQASSYEQYF; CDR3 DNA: TGTGCCAGCAGCGGACAGGCGAGCTCCTACGAGCAGTACTTC
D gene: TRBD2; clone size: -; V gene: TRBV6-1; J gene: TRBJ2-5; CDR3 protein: CAIRRLAGQETQYF; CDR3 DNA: TGTGCCATCCGGCGACTAGCGGGGCAAGAGACCCAGTACTTC